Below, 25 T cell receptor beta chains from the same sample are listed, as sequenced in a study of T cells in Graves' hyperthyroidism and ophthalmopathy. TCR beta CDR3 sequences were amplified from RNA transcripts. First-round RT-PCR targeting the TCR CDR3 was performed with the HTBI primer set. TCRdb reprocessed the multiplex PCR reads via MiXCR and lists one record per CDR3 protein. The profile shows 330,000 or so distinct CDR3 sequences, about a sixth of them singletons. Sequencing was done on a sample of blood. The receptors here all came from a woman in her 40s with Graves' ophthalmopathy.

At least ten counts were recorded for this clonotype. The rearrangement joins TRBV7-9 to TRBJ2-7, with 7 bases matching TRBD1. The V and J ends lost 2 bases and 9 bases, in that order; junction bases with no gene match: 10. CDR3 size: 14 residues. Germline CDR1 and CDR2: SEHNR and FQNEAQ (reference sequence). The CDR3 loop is CASSLLGQPSGQYF. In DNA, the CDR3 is TGTGCCAGCAGCTTACTGGGACAGCCTAGTGGGCAGTACTTC.

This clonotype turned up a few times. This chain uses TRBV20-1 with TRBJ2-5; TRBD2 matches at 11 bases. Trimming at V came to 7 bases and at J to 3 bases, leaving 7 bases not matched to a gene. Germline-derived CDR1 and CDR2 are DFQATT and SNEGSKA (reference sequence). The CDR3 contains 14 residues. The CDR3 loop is CSVVPTSGKETQYF. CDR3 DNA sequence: TGCAGTGTCGTCCCGACTAGCGGGAAAGAGACCCAGTACTTC.

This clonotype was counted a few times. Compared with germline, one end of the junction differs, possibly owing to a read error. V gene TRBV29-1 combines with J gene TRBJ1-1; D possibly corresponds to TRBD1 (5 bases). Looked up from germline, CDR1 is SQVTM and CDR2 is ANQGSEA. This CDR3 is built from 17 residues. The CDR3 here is CSVEDLSPARTNTEAYF. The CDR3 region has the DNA TGCAGCGTTGAAGATCTTTCCCCTGCCAGGACAAACACTGAAGCTTACTTT.

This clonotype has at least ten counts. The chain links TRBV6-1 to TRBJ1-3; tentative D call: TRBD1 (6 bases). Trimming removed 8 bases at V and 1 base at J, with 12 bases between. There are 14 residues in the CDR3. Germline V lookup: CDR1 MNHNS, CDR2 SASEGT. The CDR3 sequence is CASGITGSGNTIYF. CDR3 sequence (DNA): TGTGCCAGCGGGATTACAGGGTCTGGAAACACCATATATTTT.

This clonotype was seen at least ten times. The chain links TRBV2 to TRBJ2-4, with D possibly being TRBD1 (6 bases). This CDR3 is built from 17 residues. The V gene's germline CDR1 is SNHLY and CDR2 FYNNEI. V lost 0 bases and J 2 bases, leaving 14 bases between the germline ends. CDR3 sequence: CASSEALQGFSKNIQYF. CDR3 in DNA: TGTGCCAGCAGTGAAGCGCTTCAGGGGTTTTCCAAAAACATTCAGTACTTC.

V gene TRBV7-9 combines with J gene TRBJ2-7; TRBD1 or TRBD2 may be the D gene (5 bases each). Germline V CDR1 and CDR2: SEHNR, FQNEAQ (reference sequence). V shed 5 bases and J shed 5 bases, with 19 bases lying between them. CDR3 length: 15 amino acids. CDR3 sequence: CASSTGSASGDEQYF. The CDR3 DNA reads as TGTGCCAGCAGCACAGGTTCCGCTTCCGGGGACGAGCAGTACTTC.

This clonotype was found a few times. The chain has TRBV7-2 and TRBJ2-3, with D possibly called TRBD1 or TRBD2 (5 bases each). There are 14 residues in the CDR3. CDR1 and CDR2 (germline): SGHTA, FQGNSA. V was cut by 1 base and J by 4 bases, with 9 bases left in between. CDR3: CASSLVQGADTQYF. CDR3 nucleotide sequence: TGTGCCAGCAGCTTAGTTCAGGGAGCAGATACGCAGTATTTT.

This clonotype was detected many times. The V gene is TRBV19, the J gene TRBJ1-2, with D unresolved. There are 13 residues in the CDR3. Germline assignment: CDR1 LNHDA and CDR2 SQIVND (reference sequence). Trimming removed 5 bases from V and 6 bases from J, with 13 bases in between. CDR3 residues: CASSDSGFHGYTF. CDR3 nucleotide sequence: TGTGCCAGTAGTGATTCTGGGTTCCATGGCTACACCTTC.

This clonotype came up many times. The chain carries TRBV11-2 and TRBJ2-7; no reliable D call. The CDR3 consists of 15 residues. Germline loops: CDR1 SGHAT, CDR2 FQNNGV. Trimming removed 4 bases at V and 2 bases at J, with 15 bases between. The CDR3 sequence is CASSSRPLPTYEQYF. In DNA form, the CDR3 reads TGTGCCAGCAGCTCTAGACCGCTTCCGACCTACGAGCAGTACTTC.

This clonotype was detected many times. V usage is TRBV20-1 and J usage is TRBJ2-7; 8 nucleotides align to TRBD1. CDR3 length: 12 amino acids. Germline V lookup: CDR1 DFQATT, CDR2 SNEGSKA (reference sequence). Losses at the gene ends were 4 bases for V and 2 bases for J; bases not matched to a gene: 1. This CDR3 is CSATRGPYEQYF. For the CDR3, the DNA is TGCAGTGCTACCAGGGGGCCCTACGAGCAGTACTTC.

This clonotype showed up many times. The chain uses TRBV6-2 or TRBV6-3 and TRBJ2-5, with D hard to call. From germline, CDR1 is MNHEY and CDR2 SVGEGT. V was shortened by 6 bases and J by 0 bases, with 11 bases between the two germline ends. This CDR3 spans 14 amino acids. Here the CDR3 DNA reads TGTGCCAGCAGACTTCGACGCAACCAAGAGACCCAGTACTTC. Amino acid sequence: CASRLRRNQETQYF.

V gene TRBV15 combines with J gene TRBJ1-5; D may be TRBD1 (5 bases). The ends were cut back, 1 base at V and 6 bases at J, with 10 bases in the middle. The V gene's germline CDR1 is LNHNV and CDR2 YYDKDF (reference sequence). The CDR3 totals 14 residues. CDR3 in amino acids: CATSRAGYGQPQHF. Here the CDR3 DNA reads TGTGCCACCAGCAGAGCAGGGTATGGTCAGCCCCAGCATTTT.

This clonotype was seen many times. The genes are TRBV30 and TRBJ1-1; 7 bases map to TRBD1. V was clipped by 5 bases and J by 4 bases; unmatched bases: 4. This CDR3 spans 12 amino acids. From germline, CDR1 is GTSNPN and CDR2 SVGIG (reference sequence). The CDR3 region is CAWDRAGTEAFF. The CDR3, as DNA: TGTGCCTGGGACAGGGCAGGCACTGAAGCTTTCTTT. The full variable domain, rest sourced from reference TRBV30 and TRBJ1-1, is SQTIHQWPATLVQPVGSPLSLECTVEGTSNPNLYWYRQAAGRGLQLLFYSVGIGQISSEVPQNLSASRPQDRQFILSSKKLLLSDSGFYLCAWDRAGTEAFFGQGTRLTVV.

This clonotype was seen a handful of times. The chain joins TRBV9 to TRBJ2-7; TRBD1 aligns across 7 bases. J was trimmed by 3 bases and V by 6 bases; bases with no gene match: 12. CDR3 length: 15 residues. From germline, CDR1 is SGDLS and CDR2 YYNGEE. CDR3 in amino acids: CASNIHRDSFYEQYF. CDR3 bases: TGTGCCAGCAACATCCATCGGGACAGTTTCTACGAGCAGTACTTC.

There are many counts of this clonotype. The CDR3 DNA follows: TGTGCCAGCAGGACAGGCCCCGGCGAGCAGTACTTC. Its protein is CASRTGPGEQYF. V is TRBV6-5 and J is TRBJ2-7; D perhaps matches TRBD1 (6 bases). The CDR3 totals 12 residues. Between the trimmed V and J ends, which lost 6 bases and 6 bases, there was a span of 12 bases. The germline V gene encodes CDR1 MNHEY and CDR2 SVGAGI.

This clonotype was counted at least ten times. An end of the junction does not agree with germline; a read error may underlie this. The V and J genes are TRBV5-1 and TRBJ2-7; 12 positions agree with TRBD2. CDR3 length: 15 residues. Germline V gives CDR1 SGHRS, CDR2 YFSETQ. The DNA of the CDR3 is TGCGCCGGCAGATGGGGACTAGCGGGCGATTACGAGCAGTACTTC. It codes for CAGRWGLAGDYEQYF.

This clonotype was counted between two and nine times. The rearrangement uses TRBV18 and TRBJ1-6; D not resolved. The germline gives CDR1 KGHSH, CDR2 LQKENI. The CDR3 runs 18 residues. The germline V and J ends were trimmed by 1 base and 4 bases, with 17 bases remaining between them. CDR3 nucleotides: TGTGCCAGCTCACCACAGCATAGGTCACAGACTTATAATTCACCCCTCCACTTT. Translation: CASSPQHRSQTYNSPLHF.

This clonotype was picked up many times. The chain's CDR3 is CSGGQGANTEAFF. The CDR3 bases are TGCAGCGGAGGACAGGGGGCGAACACTGAAGCTTTCTTT. The chain links TRBV29-1 to TRBJ1-1; 11 nucleotides line up with TRBD1. This CDR3 comprises 13 residues. CDR1 is SQVTM and CDR2 is ANQGSEA in the germline V gene. Germline trimming cut 7 bases from V and 1 base from J; bases unmatched to any gene: 2.

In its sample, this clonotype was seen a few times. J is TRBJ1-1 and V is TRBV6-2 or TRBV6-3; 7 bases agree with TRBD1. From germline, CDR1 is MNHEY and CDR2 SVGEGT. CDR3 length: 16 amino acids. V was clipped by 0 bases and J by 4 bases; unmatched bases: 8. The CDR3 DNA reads TGTGCCAGCAGTTACTCTGCGGACAGGCAGAGCACTGAAGCTTTCTTT. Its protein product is CASSYSADRQSTEAFF.

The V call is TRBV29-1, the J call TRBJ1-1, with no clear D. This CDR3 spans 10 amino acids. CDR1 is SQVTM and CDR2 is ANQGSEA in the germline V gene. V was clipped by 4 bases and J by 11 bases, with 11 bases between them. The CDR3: CSVAREYAFF. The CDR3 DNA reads TGCAGCGTTGCTCGGGAGTACGCTTTCTTT.

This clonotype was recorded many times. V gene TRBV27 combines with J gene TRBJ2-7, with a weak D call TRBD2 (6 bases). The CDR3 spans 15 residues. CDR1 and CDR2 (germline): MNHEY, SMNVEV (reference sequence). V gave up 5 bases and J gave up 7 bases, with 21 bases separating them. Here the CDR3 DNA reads TGTGCCAGCAGTACCCGGGTCCCGGAGGCGGGAGAGCAGTACTTC. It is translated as CASSTRVPEAGEQYF.

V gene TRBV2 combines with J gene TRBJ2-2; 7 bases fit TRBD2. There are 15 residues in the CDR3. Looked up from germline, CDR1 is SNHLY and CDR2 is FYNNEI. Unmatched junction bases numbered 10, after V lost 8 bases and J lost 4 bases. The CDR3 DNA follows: TGTGCCAGCTCGTGGGGAGGGGCCCCCACCGGGGAGCTGTTTTTT. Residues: CASSWGGAPTGELFF.

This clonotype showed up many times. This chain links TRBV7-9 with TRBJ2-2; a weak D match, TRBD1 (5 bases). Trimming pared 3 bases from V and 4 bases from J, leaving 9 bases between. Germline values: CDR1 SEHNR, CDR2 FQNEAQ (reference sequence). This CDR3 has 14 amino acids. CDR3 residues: CASSFAGSTGELFF. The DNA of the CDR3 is TGTGCCAGCAGCTTTGCAGGGTCCACCGGGGAGCTGTTTTTT. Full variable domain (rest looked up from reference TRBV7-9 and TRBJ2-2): DTGVSQNPRHKITKRGQNVTFRCDPISEHNRLYWYRQTLGQGPEFLTYFQNEAQLEKSRLLSDRFSAERPKGSFSTLEIQRTEQGDSAMYLCASSFAGSTGELFFGEGSRLTVL.

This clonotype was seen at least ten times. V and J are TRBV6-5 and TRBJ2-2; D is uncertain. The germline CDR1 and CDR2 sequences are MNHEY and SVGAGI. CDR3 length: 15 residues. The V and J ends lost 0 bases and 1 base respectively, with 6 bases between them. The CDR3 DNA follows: TGTGCCAGCAGTTACTCTATACTGAACACCGGGGAGCTGTTTTTT. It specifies CASSYSILNTGELFF.

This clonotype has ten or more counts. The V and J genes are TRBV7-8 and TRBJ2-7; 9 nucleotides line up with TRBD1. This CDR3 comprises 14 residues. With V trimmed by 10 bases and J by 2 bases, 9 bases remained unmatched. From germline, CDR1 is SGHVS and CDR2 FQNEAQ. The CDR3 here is CATLKDRGTYEQYF. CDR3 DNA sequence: TGTGCCACCCTGAAGGACAGGGGAACCTACGAGCAGTACTTC. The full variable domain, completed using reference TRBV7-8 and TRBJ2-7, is GAGVSQSPRYKVAKRGQDVALRCDPISGHVSLFWYQQALGQGPEFLTYFQNEAQLDKSGLPSDRFFAERPEGSVSTLKIQRTQQEDSAVYLCATLKDRGTYEQYFGPGTRLTVT.